These 8 T cell receptor beta chains came from one sample sequenced in a study of blood T cells in healthy people across ages. It was with a sample-barcoded 5' primer and a J-beta primer mix that a second PCR of roughly 7 to 12 cycles was run. TCRdb processed the 5' RACE reads anew with MiXCR; each CDR3 protein has one entry. Of about 1.1 million distinct CDR3 sequences listed, 35% to 40% are singletons. The sample comprised blood. The receptor set was obtained from a man between 18 and 29 years old in good health.

The V and J genes are TRBV7-9 and TRBJ1-1; no definite D call. Trimming pared 5 bases from V and 1 base from J, leaving 11 bases between. From germline, CDR1 is SEHNR and CDR2 FQNEAQ (reference sequence). The CDR3 is 14 residues long. Written as DNA, the CDR3 is TGTGCCAGCAGCCCAAGTAGCCGGAACACTGAAGCTTTCTTT. Residues: CASSPSSRNTEAFF.

This chain connects TRBV20-1 to TRBJ2-7, with 7 bases fitting TRBD2. V was pared by 5 bases and J by 7 bases, with 11 bases of the junction left unmatched. The germline V gene encodes CDR1 DFQATT and CDR2 SNEGSKA (reference sequence). This CDR3 comprises 13 residues. The CDR3 is CSAERGTYNEQYF. The CDR3 DNA reads as TGCAGTGCTGAGCGGGGTACTTACAATGAGCAGTACTTC.

This rearrangement joins TRBV5-4 to TRBJ2-1; 7 bases match TRBD2. With V trimmed by 7 bases and J by 0 bases, 10 bases remained unmatched. The length of the CDR3 is 16 residues. Germline CDR1 and CDR2: SGHNT and YYREEE (reference sequence). Written as DNA, the CDR3 is TGTGCCAGCCGAGCGGGAATCCTGAGCTCCTACAATGAGCAGTTCTTC. This gives the protein CASRAGILSSYNEQFF. Full variable domain (missing parts from reference TRBV5-4 and TRBJ2-1): ETGVTQSPTHLIKTRGQQVTLRCSSQSGHNTVSWYQQALGQGPQFIFQYYREEENGRGNFPPRFSGLQFPNYSSELNVNALELDDSALYLCASRAGILSSYNEQFFGPGTRLTVL.

The chain recombines TRBV19 with TRBJ2-4; no reliable D call. The J call may be mistaken, given a closer DNA end match to TRBJ2-5. The CDR3 has 16 residues. Looked up from germline, CDR1 is LNHDA and CDR2 is SQIVND (reference sequence). The DNA for the CDR3 is TGTGCCAGTAGTATAGGGACGGTGGGGATCCAAGAGACCCAGTACTTC. It translates to CASSIGTVGIQETQYF.

The rearrangement joins TRBV9 to TRBJ2-1; possibly TRBD1 or TRBD2 for D (5 bases each). V shed 3 bases and J shed 7 bases, with 11 bases lying between them. The CDR3 covers 13 residues. Germline V gene data show CDR1 as SGDLS and CDR2 as YYNGEE. CDR3 residues: CASSAGNRNEQFF. The CDR3 bases are TGTGCCAGCAGCGCGGGAAACAGGAATGAGCAGTTCTTC.

The table lists this clonotype with a few counts. The chain is built from TRBV12-3 or TRBV12-4 and TRBJ1-2; no reliable D call. Deletions cut 6 bases from V and 4 bases from J, with 18 bases between. This CDR3 is 15 amino acids long. In nucleotides, the CDR3 is TGTGCCAGCAGCTCATTGGGAGGGCCTACCTATGGCTACACCTTC. Amino acid sequence: CASSSLGGPTYGYTF.

The rearrangement uses TRBV25-1 and TRBJ1-1; the D is unclear. The length of the CDR3 is 13 residues. In germline, CDR1 is MGHDK, CDR2 SYGVNS. V lost 0 bases and J 9 bases, leaving 11 bases between the germline ends. Written as DNA, the CDR3 is TGTGCCAGCAGTGAATATGGCGGAGGGCAAGCTTTCTTT. Translation gives CASSEYGGGQAFF.

The DNA of the CDR3 is TGCAGTGCTAAATTCGGACAGGACGACACTGAAGCTTTCTTT. As protein: CSAKFGQDDTEAFF. The rearrangement links TRBV20-1 to TRBJ1-1, with TRBD1 matching 7 bases. V shed 4 bases, J shed 3 bases, and the junction held 8 bases outside the gene matches. Germline V gives CDR1 DFQATT, CDR2 SNEGSKA (reference sequence). This CDR3 comprises 14 residues.